The next 7 T cell receptor beta chains were all read from a single sample in a study of blood T cell repertoires in COVID-19. Clones were read by immunoSEQ multiplex PCR, and TCRdb kept only the in-frame ones, dropping some. This sample yields roughly 100,000 clones, of which around 90% are seen a single time; 3.5% to 4% belongs to the top ten. Sample: peripheral blood. These receptors originate from a woman aged 60 to 75 with acute or convalescent COVID-19.

The rearrangement joins TRBV28 to TRBJ1-3; D unclear. Germline loops: CDR1 MDHEN, CDR2 SYDVKM. This CDR3 region has 14 residues. V lost 7 bases, J lost 2 bases, and 12 bases lay in between. CDR3: CASTPVGAGNTIYF. The DNA of the CDR3 is TGTGCCAGCACCCCGGTCGGGGCTGGAAACACCATATATTTT.

The chain has TRBV9 and TRBJ1-3; D is unresolved. The V end was cut by 4 bases, the J end by 0 bases, with 8 bases between. The CDR3 runs to 14 residues. Germline V gene data show CDR1 as SGDLS and CDR2 as YYNGEE. CDR3 region: CASSLYISGNTIYF. The CDR3 nucleotides read TGTGCCAGCAGCCTCTATATCTCTGGAAACACCATATATTTT.

This clone was recorded once. The chain uses TRBV11-2 and TRBJ2-7, with 14 bases fitting TRBD2. Trimming took 5 bases from V and 6 from J; bases not matched to a gene: 6. The CDR3 runs to 15 residues. Germline values: CDR1 SGHAT, CDR2 FQNNGV. The CDR3 sequence: CASSRLAGGLSEQYF. The CDR3 DNA is TGTGCCAGCAGCCGACTAGCGGGAGGGCTCAGCGAGCAGTACTTC.

V is TRBV24-1 and J is TRBJ1-5; D uncertain. CDR3 length: 14 amino acids. V was clipped by 4 bases and J by 6 bases, with 12 bases between them. Per the germline V gene, CDR1 is KGHDR and CDR2 is SFDVKD. The CDR3 spells CATSDSGIRQPQHF. The CDR3, as DNA: TGTGCCACCAGTGACTCCGGGATCCGTCAGCCCCAGCATTTT.

V is TRBV9 and J is TRBJ1-2; D possibly corresponds to TRBD1 (5 bases). CDR1 and CDR2 (germline): SGDLS, YYNGEE. With 4 bases removed from V and 5 bases from J, the gap between germline ends came to 15 bases. This CDR3 contains 14 residues. In DNA, the CDR3 is TGTGCCAGCAGCTCATGGGACTCTCCTTATGGCTACACCTTC. Encoded protein: CASSSWDSPYGYTF.

V gene TRBV7-6 combines with J gene TRBJ2-5; no firm D call. Germline V gene sequence: CDR1 SGHVS, CDR2 FNYEAQ. The CDR3 contains 12 residues. Trimming shortened V by 5 bases and J by 0 bases, and 4 bases separated the two germline ends. The CDR3 here is CASSLNQETQYF. CDR3 coding DNA: TGTGCCAGCAGCCTAAACCAAGAGACCCAGTACTTC.

The rearrangement links TRBV5-1 to TRBJ2-1, with TRBD2 matching 15 bases. The length of the CDR3 is 17 residues. Germline V gene sequence: CDR1 SGHRS, CDR2 YFSETQ. With V trimmed by 4 bases and J by 8 bases, 10 bases remained unmatched. CDR3 protein: CASSARTSGRAIDEQFF. DNA of the CDR3: TGCGCCAGCAGCGCCCGGACTAGCGGGAGGGCCATCGATGAGCAGTTCTTC.